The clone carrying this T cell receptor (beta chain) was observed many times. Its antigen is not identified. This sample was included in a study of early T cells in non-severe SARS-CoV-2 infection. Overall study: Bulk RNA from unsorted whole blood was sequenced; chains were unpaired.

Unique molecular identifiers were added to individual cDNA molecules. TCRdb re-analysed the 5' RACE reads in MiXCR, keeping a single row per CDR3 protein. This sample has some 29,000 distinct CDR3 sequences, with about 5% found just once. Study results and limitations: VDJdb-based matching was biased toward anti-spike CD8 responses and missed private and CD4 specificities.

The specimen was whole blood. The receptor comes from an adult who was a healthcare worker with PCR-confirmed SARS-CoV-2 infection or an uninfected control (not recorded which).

CDR3 amino acids: CSVRAGVVRVNEQFF. DNA for the CDR3: TGCAGCGTTAGAGCGGGAGTAGTTAGAGTCAATGAGCAGTTCTTC. J is TRBJ2-1 and V is TRBV29-1; 8 bases map to TRBD2. After removal of 5 bases from V and 6 bases from J, the junction contained 12 bases not matched to a gene. Germline loops: CDR1 SQVTM, CDR2 ANQGSEA. The CDR3 extends over 15 amino acids.